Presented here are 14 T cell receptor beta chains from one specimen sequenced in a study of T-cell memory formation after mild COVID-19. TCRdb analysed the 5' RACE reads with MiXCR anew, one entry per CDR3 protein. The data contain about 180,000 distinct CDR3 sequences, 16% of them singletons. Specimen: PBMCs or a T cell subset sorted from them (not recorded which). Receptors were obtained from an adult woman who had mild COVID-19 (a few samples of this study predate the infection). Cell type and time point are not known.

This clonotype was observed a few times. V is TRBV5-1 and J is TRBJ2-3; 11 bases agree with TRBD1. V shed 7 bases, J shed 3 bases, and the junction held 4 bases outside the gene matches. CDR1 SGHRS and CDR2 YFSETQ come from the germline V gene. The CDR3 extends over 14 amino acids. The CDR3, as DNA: TGCGCCAGCTCGGGACAGGGGGGAACAGATACGCAGTATTTT. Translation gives CASSGQGGTDTQYF.

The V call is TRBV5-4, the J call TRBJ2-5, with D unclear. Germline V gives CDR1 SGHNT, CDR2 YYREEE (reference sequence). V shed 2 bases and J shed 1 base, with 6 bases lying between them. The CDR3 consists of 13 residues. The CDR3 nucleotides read TGTGCCAGCAGCTTCGGGCCCCAAGAGACCCAGTACTTC. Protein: CASSFGPQETQYF.

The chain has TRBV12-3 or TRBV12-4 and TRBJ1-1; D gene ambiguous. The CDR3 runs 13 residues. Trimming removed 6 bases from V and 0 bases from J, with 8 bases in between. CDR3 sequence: CASRPTLNTEAFF. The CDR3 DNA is TGTGCCAGCAGACCGACATTGAACACTGAAGCTTTCTTT.

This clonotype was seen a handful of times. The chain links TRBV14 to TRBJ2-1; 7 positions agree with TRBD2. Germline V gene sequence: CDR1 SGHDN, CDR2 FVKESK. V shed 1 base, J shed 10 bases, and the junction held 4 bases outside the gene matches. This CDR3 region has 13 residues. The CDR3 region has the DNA TGTGCCAGCAGCCAAGCGAGACTAGCCGAGCAGTTCTTC. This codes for CASSQARLAEQFF.

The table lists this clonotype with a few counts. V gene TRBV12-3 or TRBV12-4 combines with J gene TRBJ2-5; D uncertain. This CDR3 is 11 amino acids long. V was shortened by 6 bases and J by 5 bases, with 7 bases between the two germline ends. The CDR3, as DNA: TGTGCCAGCAGCCCTGCTGAGACCCAGTACTTC. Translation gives CASSPAETQYF.

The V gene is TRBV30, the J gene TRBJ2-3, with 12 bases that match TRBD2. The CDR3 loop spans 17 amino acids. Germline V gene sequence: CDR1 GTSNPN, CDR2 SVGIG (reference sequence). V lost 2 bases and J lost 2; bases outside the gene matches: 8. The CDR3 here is CAWSRLRTSGNTDTQYF. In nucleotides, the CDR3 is TGTGCCTGGAGTCGCCTTCGGACTAGCGGGAACACAGATACGCAGTATTTT.

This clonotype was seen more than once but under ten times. The CDR3 region has the DNA TGCAGTGCTAGAGTGGGCAGCGGGGAGACTGAAGCTTTCTTT. The encoded protein is CSARVGSGETEAFF. V gene TRBV20-1 combines with J gene TRBJ1-1, with no clear D. Per germline, CDR1 DFQATT and CDR2 SNEGSKA (reference sequence). V dropped 1 base and J dropped 5 bases, with 14 bases sitting between them. The CDR3 has 14 residues.

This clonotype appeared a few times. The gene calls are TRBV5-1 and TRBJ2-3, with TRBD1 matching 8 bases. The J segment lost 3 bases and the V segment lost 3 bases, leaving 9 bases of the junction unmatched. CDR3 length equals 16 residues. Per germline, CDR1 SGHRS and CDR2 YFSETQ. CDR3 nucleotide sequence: TGCGCCAGCAGCTGGGGACAGGCAGGTTTTACAGATACGCAGTATTTT. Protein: CASSWGQAGFTDTQYF. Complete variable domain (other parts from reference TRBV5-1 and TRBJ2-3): KAGVTQTPRYLIKTRGQQVTLSCSPISGHRSVSWYQQTPGQGLQFLFEYFSETQRNKGNFPGRFSGRQFSNSRSEMNVSTLELGDSALYLCASSWGQAGFTDTQYFGPGTRLTVL.

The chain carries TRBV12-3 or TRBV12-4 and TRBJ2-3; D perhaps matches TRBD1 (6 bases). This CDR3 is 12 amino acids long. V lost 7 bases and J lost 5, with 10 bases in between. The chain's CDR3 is CASNQGLDTQYF. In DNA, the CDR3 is TGTGCCAGCAATCAGGGGTTAGATACGCAGTATTTT.

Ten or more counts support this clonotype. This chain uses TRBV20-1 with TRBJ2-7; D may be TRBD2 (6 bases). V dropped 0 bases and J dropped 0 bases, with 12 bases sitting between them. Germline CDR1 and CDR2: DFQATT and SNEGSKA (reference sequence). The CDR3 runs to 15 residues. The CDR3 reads CSARDRNGSSYEQYF. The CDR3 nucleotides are TGCAGTGCTAGAGATCGAAACGGGAGCTCCTACGAGCAGTACTTC.

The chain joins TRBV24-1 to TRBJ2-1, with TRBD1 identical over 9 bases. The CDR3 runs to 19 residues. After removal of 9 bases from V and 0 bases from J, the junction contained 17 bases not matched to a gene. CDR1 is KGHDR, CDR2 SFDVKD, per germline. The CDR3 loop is CATSQGDRDYLSSYNEQFF. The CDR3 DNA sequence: TGTGCCACCTCCCAAGGGGACAGGGACTACCTAAGCTCCTACAATGAGCAGTTCTTC.

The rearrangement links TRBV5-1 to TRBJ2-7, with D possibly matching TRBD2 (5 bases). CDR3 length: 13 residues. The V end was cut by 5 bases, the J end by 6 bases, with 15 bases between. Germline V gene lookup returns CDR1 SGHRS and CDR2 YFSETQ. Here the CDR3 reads CASSPGPAGEQYF. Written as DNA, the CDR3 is TGCGCCAGCAGTCCCGGGCCGGCGGGCGAGCAGTACTTC. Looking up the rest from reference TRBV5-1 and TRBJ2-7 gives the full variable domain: KAGVTQTPRYLIKTRGQQVTLSCSPISGHRSVSWYQQTPGQGLQFLFEYFSETQRNKGNFPGRFSGRQFSNSRSEMNVSTLELGDSALYLCASSPGPAGEQYFGPGTRLTVT.

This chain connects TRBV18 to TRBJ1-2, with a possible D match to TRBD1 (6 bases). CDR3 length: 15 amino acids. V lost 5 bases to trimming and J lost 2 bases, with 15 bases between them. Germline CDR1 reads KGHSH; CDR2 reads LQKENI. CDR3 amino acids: CASSGVNGQNYGYTF. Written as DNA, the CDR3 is TGTGCCAGCTCAGGGGTGAACGGACAGAACTATGGCTACACCTTC.

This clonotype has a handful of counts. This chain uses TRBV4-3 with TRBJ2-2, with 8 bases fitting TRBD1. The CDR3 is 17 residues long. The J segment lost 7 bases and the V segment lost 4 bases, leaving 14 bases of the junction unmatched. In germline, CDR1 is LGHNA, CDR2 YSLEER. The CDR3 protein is CASSRTGQGSVGGELFF. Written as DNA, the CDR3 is TGCGCCAGCAGCCGGACCGGACAGGGCAGTGTCGGCGGGGAGCTGTTTTTT.